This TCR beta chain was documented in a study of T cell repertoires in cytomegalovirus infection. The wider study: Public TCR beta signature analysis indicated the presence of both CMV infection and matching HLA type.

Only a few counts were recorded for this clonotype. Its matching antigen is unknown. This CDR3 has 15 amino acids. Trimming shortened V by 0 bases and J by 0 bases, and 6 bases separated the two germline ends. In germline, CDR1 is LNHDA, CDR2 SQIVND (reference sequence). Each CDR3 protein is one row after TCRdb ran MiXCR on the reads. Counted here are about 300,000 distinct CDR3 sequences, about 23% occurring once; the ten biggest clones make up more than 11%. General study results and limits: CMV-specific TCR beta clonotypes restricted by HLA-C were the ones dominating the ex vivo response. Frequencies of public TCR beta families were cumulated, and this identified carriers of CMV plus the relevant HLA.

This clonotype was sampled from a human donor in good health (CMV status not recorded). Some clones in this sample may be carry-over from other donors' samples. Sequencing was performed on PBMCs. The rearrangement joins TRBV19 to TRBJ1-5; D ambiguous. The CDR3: CASSIDGNSNQPQHF. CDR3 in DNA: TGTGCCAGTAGTATAGACGGCAATAGCAATCAGCCCCAGCATTTT. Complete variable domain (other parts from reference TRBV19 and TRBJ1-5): DGGITQSPKYLFRKEGQNVTLSCEQNLNHDAMYWYRQDPGQGLRLIYYSQIVNDFQKGDIAEGYSVSREKKESFPLTVTSAQKNPTAFYLCASSIDGNSNQPQHFGDGTRLSIL.